This T cell receptor (beta chain) was obtained from a study of blood T cell repertoires in COVID-19. Study-level information: Acute and convalescent COVID-19 specimens originated in the United States, Italy and Spain.

Each participant's cohort was designated according to participant-reported clinical history. Recovery among Cohort 3 donors was established by two negative PCRs, clearance, or symptom resolution. CDR1 is ENHRY, CDR2 SYGVKD, per germline. Trimming took 6 bases from V and 5 from J; bases not matched to a gene: 4. The CDR3 is 13 residues long. In the authors' methods: Quantification of nucleated cells was approximated via reference gene primer amplification. The repertoire was sequenced with immunoSEQ multiplex PCR; TCRdb's copy has only in-frame clones and lacks some. For V, J and clone size, that table is used; D and trimming come from the DNA. The sample contains a few hundred thousand clones, around 87% of which appear only once.

The sample comprised PBMCs or T cells enriched from blood (not recorded which). The chain joins TRBV10-3 to TRBJ2-1; 7 bases are a match to TRBD1. This clonotype was sampled from a man aged 30 to 45 who had recovered from COVID-19. In nucleotides, the CDR3 is TGTGCCATCAGGACAGGGAATAACAATGAGCAGTTCTTC. Amino acid sequence: CAIRTGNNNEQFF.